These T cell receptor beta chains were read from a single sample in a study of OX40 agonist ivuxolimab in advanced cancers. Profiled with immunoSEQ multiplex PCR; TCRdb holds only in-frame clones, not every one. The table lists 25,000 to 35,000 clones, approximately 89% of them singletons. The starting material was CD4+ or CD8+ T cells sorted from blood, obtained in a trial of the OX40 agonist ivuxolimab. The source is an adult with an advanced solid tumor such as melanoma, head and neck, liver or kidney cancer. CDR3s include the opening cysteine and the closing phenylalanine or tryptophan. Each record gives: CDR3 protein, CDR3 DNA, D gene, V gene, J gene, clone size. The D gene is left open where the match is weak. For some rows the clone size is stated as once, few or many, or as a class when expanded; others skip it.

CASRPAMGQNTEAFF	TGTGCCAGCAGGCCTGCTATGGGACAGAACACTGAAGCTTTCTTT	-	TRBV19	TRBJ1-1	-
CASSEFYGYTF	TGTGCCAGCAGTGAATTCTATGGCTACACCTTC	-	TRBV25-1	TRBJ1-2	-
CASSSRTDIIEAFF	TGTGCCAGCAGCTCCAGGACAGATATCATTGAAGCTTTCTTT	-	TRBV7-9	TRBJ1-1	-
CARRAGGPPSTDTQYF	TGTGCCAGGAGAGCGGGGGGGCCCCCTAGCACAGATACGCAGTATTTT	TRBD2	TRBV2	TRBJ2-3	-
CASSLYDGGFLNTIYF	TGTGCCAGCAGCCTCTACGACGGGGGATTCTTAAACACCATATATTTT	-	TRBV7-6	TRBJ1-3	-
CASSLGGRSFGEQFF	TGTGCCAGCAGCTTAGGAGGGCGCTCCTTCGGCGAGCAGTTCTTC	-	TRBV7-9	TRBJ2-1	-
CASSSSFNRDGSYNSPLHF	TGTGCCAGCAGTTCCTCGTTCAACAGGGATGGCTCCTATAATTCACCCCTCCACTTT	-	TRBV28	TRBJ1-6	few
CSVEGPDTDTQYF	TGCAGCGTTGAAGGACCAGACACAGATACGCAGTATTTT	-	TRBV29-1	TRBJ2-3	-
CASSLFQGARTGELFF	TGTGCCAGCAGTTTATTTCAGGGGGCGAGGACCGGGGAGCTGTTTTTT	TRBD1	TRBV27	TRBJ2-2	once
CASSRPLGRNEQFF	TGTGCCAGCAGTCGTCCTCTAGGTCGAAATGAGCAGTTCTTC	-	TRBV11-2	TRBJ2-1	few
CASSLDPGQPSF	TGTGCCAGCAGCTTAGACCCGGGACAGCCCTCTTTC	TRBD1	TRBV7-6	TRBJ1-1	-
CAWTRGNYGYTF	TGTGCCTGGACCAGAGGGAACTATGGCTACACCTTC	-	TRBV30	TRBJ1-2	-
CASSLTGPGQPQHF	TGTGCCAGCAGCCTGACAGGGCCGGGTCAGCCCCAGCATTTT	TRBD1	TRBV7-9	TRBJ1-5	-
CASSPRQGSTEAFF	TGCGCCAGCAGCCCCCGACAGGGCAGCACTGAAGCTTTCTTT	TRBD1	TRBV5-1	TRBJ1-1	-
CASAASGQGVLEAFF	TGTGCCAGCGCGGCGTCGGGACAGGGTGTGTTGGAAGCTTTCTTT	TRBD1	TRBV13	TRBJ1-1	-
CASSLLPHRPNTEAFF	TGTGCCAGCAGTTTATTACCCCATCGACCTAACACTGAAGCTTTCTTT	-	TRBV27	TRBJ1-1	-
CASSGTSGGNNEQFF	TGTGCCAGCAGCGGGACTAGCGGGGGGAACAATGAGCAGTTCTTC	TRBD2	TRBV9	TRBJ2-1	once
CASSPTGGVSSPLHF	TGTGCCAGCAGTCCTACAGGGGGCGTAAGTTCACCCCTCCACTTT	TRBD1	TRBV27	TRBJ1-6	once
CASSVRLVDTYNEQFF	TGTGCCAGCAGCGTCCGATTGGTCGACACCTACAATGAGCAGTTCTTC	-	TRBV9	TRBJ2-1	-
CASSPWESGGQNTGELFF	TGTGCCAGCTCACCCTGGGAGAGCGGGGGACAGAACACCGGGGAGCTGTTTTTT	TRBD2	TRBV18	TRBJ2-2	-
CASSVGRLGAYTGELFF	TGTGCCAGCAGCGTAGGCCGACTAGGAGCGTACACCGGGGAGCTGTTTTTT	-	TRBV9	TRBJ2-2	-
CAASTGVTYEQYF	TGTGCCGCGTCGACAGGGGTAACCTACGAGCAGTACTTC	TRBD1	TRBV2	TRBJ2-7	-
CASSLVANYEQYF	TGTGCCAGCAGCTTAGTTGCCAACTACGAGCAGTACTTC	-	TRBV7-9	TRBJ2-7	few
CAWSEEDSRFNTEAFF	TGTGCCTGGAGTGAGGAGGACAGCAGGTTTAACACTGAAGCTTTCTTT	-	TRBV30	TRBJ1-1	few
CASRGNSGTYNEQFF	TGTGCCAGCAGGGGAAATAGCGGAACTTACAATGAGCAGTTCTTC	-	TRBV2	TRBJ2-1	-
CASSRGRRGADTEAFF	TGTGCCAGCTCAAGAGGGCGTAGGGGGGCTGATACTGAAGCTTTCTTT	-	TRBV18	TRBJ1-1	-
CASSLSGQSLYNGPQHF	TGTGCCAGCAGCTTGTCAGGGCAGTCGCTTTATAACGGGCCCCAGCATTTT	-	TRBV5-6	TRBJ1-5	-
CASSLILGYEQYF	TGTGCCAGCAGCTTAATCCTGGGATACGAGCAGTACTTC	-	TRBV7-9	TRBJ2-7	once
CASSSQAGTSGKPSYNEQFF	TGTGCCAGCAGCTCCCAGGCCGGGACTAGCGGGAAACCGTCCTACAATGAGCAGTTCTTC	TRBD2	TRBV9	TRBJ2-1	-
CASSLVWGHRGATNEKLFF	TGTGCCAGCAGCTTGGTTTGGGGACACAGGGGCGCAACTAATGAAAAACTGTTTTTT	TRBD1	TRBV5-5	TRBJ1-4	-
CASSFSTGVKDEQFF	TGTGCCAGCAGCTTTTCAACAGGGGTCAAAGATGAGCAGTTCTTC	TRBD1	TRBV7-2	TRBJ2-1	-
CASSDSRFLEVLYNEQFF	TGTGCCAGCAGTGACTCGAGGTTCCTGGAGGTGCTATACAATGAGCAGTTCTTC	-	TRBV6-4	TRBJ2-1	-
CASSLPGKVGDGYTF	TGTGCCAGCAGCCTCCCGGGGAAGGTGGGTGATGGCTACACCTTC	-	TRBV7-9	TRBJ1-2	-
CAWSEDRGAFF	TGTGCCTGGAGTGAGGACAGGGGGGCTTTCTTT	TRBD1	TRBV30	TRBJ1-1	-
CSVEDGQGIEGYTF	TGCAGCGTTGAGGACGGACAGGGGATAGAAGGCTACACCTTC	TRBD1	TRBV29-1	TRBJ1-2	-
CASSYHQLNREKLFF	TGTGCCAGCAGCTATCACCAACTCAATCGTGAAAAACTGTTTTTT	-	TRBV28	TRBJ1-4	-